This paragraph covers one T cell receptor beta chain sequence. No antigen is known for it. The assay used deep level. Some clones are missing from TCRdb's copy, which holds only in-frame ones; the method was immunoSEQ multiplex PCR. This table has millions of clones, approximately 94% appearing once. This sample is part of a study of shared clonotypes between healthy human individuals. Study-wide results and caveats: Generation probabilities of non-shared clonotypes were lower (relative to those shared by all four donors).

V was shortened by 2 bases and J by 6 bases, with 10 bases between the two germline ends. This CDR3 is 14 amino acids long. CDR1 and CDR2 (germline): MNHEY, SVGAGI. The donors, all of them Caucasian adults, lived in Nashville, Tennessee. J is TRBJ2-2 and V is TRBV6-5; D is tentatively TRBD1 or TRBD2 (5 bases each). Source material: naive CD4+ T cells sorted from blood. Documented subset: CD45RA+ positively selected. The sequence was collected from a man younger than 35 in good health. This CDR3 is CASSYRGPPGELFF. Here the CDR3 DNA reads TGTGCCAGCAGTTACAGGGGACCCCCCGGGGAGCTGTTTTTT.